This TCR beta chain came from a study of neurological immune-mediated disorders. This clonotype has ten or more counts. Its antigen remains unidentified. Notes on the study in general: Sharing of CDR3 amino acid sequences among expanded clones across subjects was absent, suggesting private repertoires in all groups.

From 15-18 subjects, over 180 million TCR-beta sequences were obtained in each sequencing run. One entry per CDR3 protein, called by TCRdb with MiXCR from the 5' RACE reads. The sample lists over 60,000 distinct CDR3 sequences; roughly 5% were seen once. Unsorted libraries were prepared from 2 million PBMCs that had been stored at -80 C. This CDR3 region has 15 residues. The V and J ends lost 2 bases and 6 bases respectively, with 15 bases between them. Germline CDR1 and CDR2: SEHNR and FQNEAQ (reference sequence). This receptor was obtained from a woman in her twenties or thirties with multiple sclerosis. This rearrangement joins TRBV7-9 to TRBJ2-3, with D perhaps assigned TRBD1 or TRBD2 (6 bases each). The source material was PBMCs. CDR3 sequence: CASSLTRGDKDTQYF. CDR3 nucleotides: TGTGCCAGCAGCTTAACTAGGGGGGATAAGGATACGCAGTATTTT.